This passage covers 5 T cell receptor beta chains from one sample sequenced in a study of cytomegalovirus exposure and HLA in healthy donors. Vbeta (60) and Jbeta (13) primers were used in the PCR. Sequencing used immunoSEQ multiplex PCR; TCRdb keeps in-frame clones, though not all of them. This specimen shows about 72,000 clones; the ten leading clones hold 2.5% to 3%. The sequencing input was PBMCs. The receptors were gathered from a man aged 35-49 years in good health and CMV-seronegative.

The CDR3 region has the DNA TGTGCCAGCAGCTTAGAGGCAGGGGGTAGAAATTCACCCCTCCACTTT. Protein sequence: CASSLEAGGRNSPLHF. The chain joins TRBV7-9 to TRBJ1-6; 7 nucleotides align to TRBD1. After removal of 1 base from V and 7 bases from J, the junction contained 7 bases not matched to a gene. The germline V gene encodes CDR1 SEHNR and CDR2 FQNEAQ (reference sequence). There are 16 residues in the CDR3. Based on the CDR3 plus reference TRBV7-9 and TRBJ1-6, the full variable domain is DTGVSQNPRHKITKRGQNVTFRCDPISEHNRLYWYRQTLGQGPEFLTYFQNEAQLEKSRLLSDRFSAERPKGSFSTLEIQRTEQGDSAMYLCASSLEAGGRNSPLHFGNGTRLTVT.

To note about this clone: The same CDR3 is also encoded by other DNA sequences in this sample. J is TRBJ2-1 and V is TRBV5-6; no firm D call. V gave up 0 bases and J gave up 0 bases, with 7 bases separating them. The CDR3 has 15 amino acids. Germline-derived CDR1 and CDR2 are SGHDT and YYEEEE. The CDR3 reads CASSLGFSSYNEQFF. DNA for the CDR3: TGTGCCAGCAGCTTGGGCTTCAGCTCCTACAATGAGCAGTTCTTC. Looking up the rest from reference TRBV5-6 and TRBJ2-1 gives the full variable domain: DAGVTQSPTHLIKTRGQQVTLRCSPKSGHDTVSWYQQALGQGPQFIFQYYEEEERQRGNFPDRFSGHQFPNYSSELNVNALLLGDSALYLCASSLGFSSYNEQFFGPGTRLTVL.

This chain uses TRBV6-1 with TRBJ2-2, with 8 bases aligning to TRBD1. This CDR3 contains 15 residues. V dropped 8 bases and J dropped 2; count of bases not matched to a gene: 7. Germline V CDR1 and CDR2: MNHNS, SASEGT. CDR3 DNA: TGTGCCAGCCGTCTCGACAGGGGTAACACCGGGGAGCTGTTTTTT. It encodes CASRLDRGNTGELFF.

The CDR3 spells CASSRDNQPQHF. In DNA form, the CDR3 reads TGTGCCAGCAGCAGGGATAATCAGCCCCAGCATTTT. This chain joins TRBV2 and TRBJ1-5; possible D gene TRBD1, 5 bases. Trimming took off 6 bases at V and 4 bases at J, with 7 bases between the two ends. This CDR3 comprises 12 residues. Germline values: CDR1 SNHLY, CDR2 FYNNEI.

J is TRBJ1-1 and V is TRBV4-1, with no clear D. V was cut by 0 bases and J by 1 base, with 6 bases left in between. Germline V CDR1 and CDR2: MGHRA, YSYEKL. The CDR3 loop spans 14 amino acids. The CDR3 protein is CASSQDLRNTEAFF. The CDR3 DNA is TGCGCCAGCAGCCAAGATCTCAGGAACACTGAAGCTTTCTTT.